These 17 T cell receptor beta chains were all obtained from the same sample, sequenced in a study of molecular identifiers for immune sequencing clone quantification. TCRdb reanalysed the PCR reads using MiXCR and keeps one entry per CDR3 protein. The sample holds 55,000 to 75,000 distinct CDR3 sequences, around a sixth seen once. The sample taken for sequencing was naive CD8+ T cells from blood, with Jurkat cell RNA spiked in. As to subset: FACS-sorted CD8+CD4-CCR7+CD45RA+ naive T cells. These TCRs come from a human donor in good health. Some libraries in this study had Jurkat cell RNA spiked in.

The genes are TRBV5-6 and TRBJ2-7, with TRBD1 as a possible D gene (6 bases). The germline V and J ends were trimmed by 3 bases and 1 base, with 8 bases remaining between them. This CDR3 contains 13 residues. From germline, CDR1 is SGHDT and CDR2 YYEEEE. The CDR3 DNA reads TGTGCCAGCAGCTCAGGACAGTCCTACGAGCAGTACTTC. Its protein is CASSSGQSYEQYF.

This clonotype was picked up a small number of times. The J gene is TRBJ2-7, the V gene TRBV19, with 7 bases fitting TRBD1. The germline CDR1 and CDR2 sequences are LNHDA and SQIVND (reference sequence). The CDR3 loop spans 14 amino acids. With 6 bases clipped from V and 7 bases from J, the junction kept 12 bases outside the gene matches. CDR3 in amino acids: CASRQTGPQGEQYF. CDR3 bases: TGTGCCAGTAGGCAGACAGGGCCCCAGGGGGAGCAGTACTTC. Using reference TRBV19 and TRBJ2-7 for the parts outside the CDR3, the full variable domain is DGGITQSPKYLFRKEGQNVTLSCEQNLNHDAMYWYRQDPGQGLRLIYYSQIVNDFQKGDIAEGYSVSREKKESFPLTVTSAQKNPTAFYLCASRQTGPQGEQYFGPGTRLTVT.

This clonotype was observed at least ten times. This chain uses TRBV3-1 with TRBJ2-6; D remains unclear. Per germline, CDR1 LGHDT and CDR2 YNNKEL (reference sequence). V was clipped by 0 bases and J by 0 bases, with 21 bases between them. This CDR3 is built from 21 residues. DNA of the CDR3: TGTGCCAGCAGCCAAGATCGGACCACCGGGCCAGAGTTCTCTGGGGCCAACGTCCTGACTTTC. Its protein is CASSQDRTTGPEFSGANVLTF.

This clonotype was picked up one time. A much larger clone lies one base from this, so it may be a read error. The rearrangement uses TRBV20-1 and TRBJ2-7; perhaps TRBD2 as D (6 bases). The germline gives CDR1 DFQATT, CDR2 SNEGSKA (reference sequence). The V end lost 4 bases, the J end lost 3 bases, and 13 bases lay between the germline ends. CDR3 size: 13 residues. The CDR3 region is CSATGGDYYEQYF. The CDR3 coding sequence is TGCAGTGCTACTGGCGGGGATTACTACGAGCAGTACTTC.

At least ten counts were recorded for this clonotype. This sequence joins TRBV2 and TRBJ2-3; TRBD1 aligns across 11 bases. The CDR3 runs to 16 residues. Germline CDR1 and CDR2: SNHLY and FYNNEI. J gave up 4 bases and V 2 bases, and 5 bases lay outside the gene matches. The CDR3 region has the DNA TGTGCCAGCAGTGAATGGAGGACAGGGGGCGCAGATACGCAGTATTTT. Translated, it gives CASSEWRTGGADTQYF.

The rearrangement uses TRBV4-1 and TRBJ2-7; D is perhaps TRBD2 (5 bases). The CDR3 extends over 15 amino acids. Trimming took off 1 base at V and 0 bases at J, with 10 bases between the two ends. Germline V gives CDR1 MGHRA, CDR2 YSYEKL. CDR3 in DNA: TGCGCCAGCAGCCAAGGTCTAGCCCCCTCCTACGAGCAGTACTTC. As protein: CASSQGLAPSYEQYF.

This clonotype occurred many times. The rearrangement joins TRBV7-6 to TRBJ2-3, with 8 bases aligning to TRBD1. CDR3 length: 14 residues. The V gene's germline CDR1 is SGHVS and CDR2 FNYEAQ. V shed 0 bases and J 5 bases; nucleotides not matched to a gene: 1. The CDR3 nucleotides read TGTGCCAGCAGCTTAGCCAGGGGGCTAGATACGCAGTATTTT. Its translation is CASSLARGLDTQYF.

This clonotype was detected many times. The rearrangement uses TRBV20-1 and TRBJ1-5; 7 bases align to TRBD1. Germline CDR1 is DFQATT and CDR2 is SNEGSKA (reference sequence). CDR3 size: 17 residues. V lost 0 bases and J lost 6; bases outside the gene matches: 14. In nucleotides, the CDR3 is TGCAGTGCTAGAGAGACCTTTGGGACAGCCCTTCGTCAGCCCCAGCATTTT. Encoded protein: CSARETFGTALRQPQHF.

This clonotype has at least ten counts. The genes are TRBV2 and TRBJ2-7, with a possible D match to TRBD1 (5 bases). Between the trimmed V and J ends, which lost 5 bases and 0 bases, there was a span of 8 bases. Germline CDR1 is SNHLY and CDR2 is FYNNEI. The CDR3 loop spans 13 amino acids. The DNA for the CDR3 is TGTGCCAGCAGTCGGACACACTCCTACGAGCAGTACTTC. Residues: CASSRTHSYEQYF.

In this sample, this clonotype turned up a few times. The CDR3 nucleotides read TGTGCCAGCAGTGAGACAGGGTTACGGTTTGATCAGCCCCAGCATTTT. Its protein product is CASSETGLRFDQPQHF. V and J are TRBV2 and TRBJ1-5, with 7 bases aligning to TRBD1. The CDR3 sequence is 16 residues long. Germline V gene sequence: CDR1 SNHLY, CDR2 FYNNEI. The trim removed 3 bases at V and 5 bases at J, leaving 10 bases unmatched.

This clonotype was seen ten or more times. The chain links TRBV10-1 to TRBJ2-3; perhaps D is TRBD1 or TRBD2 (5 bases each). Germline lookup yields CDR1 WNHNN and CDR2 SYGVQD (reference sequence). Trimming removed 3 bases from V and 3 bases from J, with 10 bases in between. The CDR3 contains 14 residues. The CDR3 DNA follows: TGCGCCAGCAGTGAAGGGGACGTAACAGATACGCAGTATTTT. Translating it yields CASSEGDVTDTQYF.

This clonotype appeared many times. This rearrangement joins TRBV27 to TRBJ2-3; tentative D call: TRBD1 (6 bases). Trimming left V 6 bases short and J 1 base short, with 17 bases between. The CDR3 is made up of 16 amino acids. Germline loops: CDR1 MNHEY, CDR2 SMNVEV (reference sequence). The DNA for the CDR3 is TGTGCCAGCAGCCTAAACAGGGTAGAGGGCACAGATACGCAGTATTTT. As protein: CASSLNRVEGTDTQYF.

Comment on this clonotype: A much larger clone differs by one base, so this may be a read error. V and J are TRBV11-2 and TRBJ2-4, with TRBD2 identical over 7 bases. CDR3 length: 15 residues. Germline-derived CDR1 and CDR2 are SGHAT and FQNNGV. J was trimmed by 6 bases and V by 8 bases; bases with no gene match: 13. The CDR3 sequence: CASLLGGPKGNIQYF. In DNA, the CDR3 is TGTGCCAGCCTATTGGGAGGGCCCAAAGGAAACATTCAGTACTTC.

In its sample, this clonotype was seen many times. The chain recombines TRBV29-1 with TRBJ2-7; 12 bases map to TRBD1. The CDR3 runs to 19 residues. The J segment lost 4 bases and the V segment lost 2 bases, leaving 18 bases of the junction unmatched. Looked up from germline, CDR1 is SQVTM and CDR2 is ANQGSEA. DNA for the CDR3: TGCAGCGTTGAACCAGCGGGGGAGGGCCCGGGACAGGGGGCTTACGAGCAGTACTTC. Its translation: CSVEPAGEGPGQGAYEQYF.

This clonotype appeared many times. The rearrangement links TRBV7-8 to TRBJ2-1; 7 bases are shared with TRBD2. The CDR3 contains 19 residues. The germline V gene encodes CDR1 SGHVS and CDR2 FQNEAQ. The J segment lost 1 base and the V segment lost 5 bases, leaving 17 bases of the junction unmatched. The chain's CDR3 is CASSVSLSVGEGSYNEQFF. The CDR3 DNA reads TGTGCCAGCAGCGTGAGCCTGTCGGTCGGGGAGGGGTCCTACAATGAGCAGTTCTTC.

This clonotype was seen repeatedly, ten times or more. The chain carries TRBV7-2 and TRBJ2-5; tentatively, D is TRBD1 (6 bases). Germline-derived CDR1 and CDR2 are SGHTA and FQGNSA. The CDR3 spans 16 residues. Trimming removed 1 base from V and 7 bases from J, with 19 bases in between. In DNA form, the CDR3 reads TGTGCCAGCAGCTTAGTGCCCTGGGACATGGCGGGGACCCAGTACTTC. It translates to CASSLVPWDMAGTQYF.

The sample holds a few counts of this clonotype. The V gene is TRBV7-6, the J gene TRBJ2-1; D not certain. This CDR3 is built from 15 residues. V was trimmed by 5 bases and J by 3 bases, leaving 14 bases between them. Germline V gene lookup returns CDR1 SGHVS and CDR2 FNYEAQ. CDR3 coding DNA: TGTGCCAGCAGCCCCCCCGGTAGTCTCTACAATGAGCAGTTCTTC. The encoded protein is CASSPPGSLYNEQFF.